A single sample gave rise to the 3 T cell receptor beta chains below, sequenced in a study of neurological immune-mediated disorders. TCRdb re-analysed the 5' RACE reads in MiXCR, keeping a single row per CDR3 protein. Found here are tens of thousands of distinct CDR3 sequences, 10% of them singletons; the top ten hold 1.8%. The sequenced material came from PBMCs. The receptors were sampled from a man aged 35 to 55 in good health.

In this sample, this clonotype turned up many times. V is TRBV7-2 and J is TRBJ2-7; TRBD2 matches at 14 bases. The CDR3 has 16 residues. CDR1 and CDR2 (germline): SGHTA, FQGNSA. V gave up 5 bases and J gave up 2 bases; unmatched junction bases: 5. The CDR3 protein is CASSLGTSGSTYEQYF. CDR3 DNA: TGTGCCAGCAGCCTCGGGACTAGCGGGAGCACCTACGAGCAGTACTTC.

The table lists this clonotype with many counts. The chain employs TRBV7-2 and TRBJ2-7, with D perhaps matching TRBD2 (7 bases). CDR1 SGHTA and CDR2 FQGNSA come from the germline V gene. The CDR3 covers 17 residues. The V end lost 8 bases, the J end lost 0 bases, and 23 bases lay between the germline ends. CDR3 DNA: TGTGCCAGCCACCCCCCTAGAGGGGGGGGGAGCTCCTACGAGCAGTACTTC. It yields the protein CASHPPRGGGSSYEQYF.

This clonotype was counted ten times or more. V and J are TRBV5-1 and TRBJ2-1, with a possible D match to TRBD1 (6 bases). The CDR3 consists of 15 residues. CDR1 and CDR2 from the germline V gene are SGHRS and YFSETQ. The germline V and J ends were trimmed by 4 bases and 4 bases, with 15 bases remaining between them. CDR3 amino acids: CASSGYRDRYNEQFF. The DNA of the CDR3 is TGCGCCAGCAGCGGTTACAGGGATCGGTACAATGAGCAGTTCTTC.